This T cell receptor (beta chain) was retrieved from a study of shared clonotypes between healthy human individuals. The CDR3 extends over 16 amino acids. The junction had 8 bases not matched to a gene; V was cut back by 1 base and J by 3 bases. From germline, CDR1 is SGHRS and CDR2 YFSETQ. Study observations and caveats: Across a few donors, naive CD4 shared 5% to 6%, naive CD8 more than 3%, memory CD4 2% to 2.5%, memory CD8 0.35% to 0.5%. Generally, naive subsets (rather than memory subsets) showed larger estimated richness. Clonotype sharing among donors, it was expected, would be affected by sequencing depth.

Original processing methods: ImmunoSEQ junction-only sequences lacked quality scores, so their filtering differed. Sequencing was performed with immunoSEQ multiplex PCR; in TCRdb, only in-frame clones are kept and a portion is missing. The DNA gave D and trimming, while V, J and clone size come from that table. Here the sample spans about 2.5 million clones, 85% to 95% being singletons. Concerning this clone: Its target is unknown.

This chain uses TRBV5-1 with TRBJ2-7; 9 bases align to TRBD2. The specimen was naive CD4+ T cells from PBMCs. Subset: CD45RA+ positively selected. This sequence was found in a man aged 18 to 29 in good health. Some clones in this sample may be carry-over from other donors' samples. The CDR3 loop reads CASSLISGTSIYEQYF. The CDR3 region has the DNA TGCGCCAGCAGCTTGATTTCTGGGACTAGCATCTACGAGCAGTACTTC. The variable domain in full, with the rest retrieved from reference TRBV5-1 and TRBJ2-7, is KAGVTQTPRYLIKTRGQQVTLSCSPISGHRSVSWYQQTPGQGLQFLFEYFSETQRNKGNFPGRFSGRQFSNSRSEMNVSTLELGDSALYLCASSLISGTSIYEQYFGPGTRLTVT.